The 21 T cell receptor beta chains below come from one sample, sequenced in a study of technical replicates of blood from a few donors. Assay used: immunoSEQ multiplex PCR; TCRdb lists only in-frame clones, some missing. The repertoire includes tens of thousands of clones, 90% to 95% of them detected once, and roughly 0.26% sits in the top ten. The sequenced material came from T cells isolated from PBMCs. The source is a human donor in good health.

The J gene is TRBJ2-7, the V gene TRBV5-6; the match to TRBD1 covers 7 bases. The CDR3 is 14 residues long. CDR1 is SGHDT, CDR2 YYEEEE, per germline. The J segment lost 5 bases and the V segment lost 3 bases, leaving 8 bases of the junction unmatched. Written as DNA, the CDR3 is TGTGCCAGCAGCTCACCGACAGGGAGAAACGAGCAGTACTTC. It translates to CASSSPTGRNEQYF.

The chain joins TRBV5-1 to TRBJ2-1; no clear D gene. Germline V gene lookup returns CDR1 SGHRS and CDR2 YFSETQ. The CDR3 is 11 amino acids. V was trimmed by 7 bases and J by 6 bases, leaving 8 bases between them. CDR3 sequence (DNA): TGCGCCAGCCGCGAGGCCAATGAGCAGTTCTTC. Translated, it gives CASREANEQFF.

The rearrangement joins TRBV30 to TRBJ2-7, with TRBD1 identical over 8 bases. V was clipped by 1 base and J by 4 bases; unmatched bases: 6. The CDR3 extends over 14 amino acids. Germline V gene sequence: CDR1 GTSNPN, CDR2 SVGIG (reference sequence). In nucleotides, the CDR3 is TGTGCCTGGAGTGATTTGGACAGGGCTTACGAGCAGTACTTC. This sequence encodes CAWSDLDRAYEQYF. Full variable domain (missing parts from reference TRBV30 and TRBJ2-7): SQTIHQWPATLVQPVGSPLSLECTVEGTSNPNLYWYRQAAGRGLQLLFYSVGIGQISSEVPQNLSASRPQDRQFILSSKKLLLSDSGFYLCAWSDLDRAYEQYFGPGTRLTVT.

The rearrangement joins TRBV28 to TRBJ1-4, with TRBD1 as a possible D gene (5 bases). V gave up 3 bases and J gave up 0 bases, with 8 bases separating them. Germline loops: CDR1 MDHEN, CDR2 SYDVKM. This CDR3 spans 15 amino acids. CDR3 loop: CASSLPGATNEKLFF. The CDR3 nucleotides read TGTGCCAGCAGTTTGCCGGGGGCAACTAATGAAAAACTGTTTTTT.

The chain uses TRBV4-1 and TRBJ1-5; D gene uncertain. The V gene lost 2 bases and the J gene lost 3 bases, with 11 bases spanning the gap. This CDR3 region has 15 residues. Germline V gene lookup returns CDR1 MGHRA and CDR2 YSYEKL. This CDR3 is CASSQWQINNQPQHF. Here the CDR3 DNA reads TGCGCCAGCAGCCAATGGCAGATCAACAATCAGCCCCAGCATTTT.

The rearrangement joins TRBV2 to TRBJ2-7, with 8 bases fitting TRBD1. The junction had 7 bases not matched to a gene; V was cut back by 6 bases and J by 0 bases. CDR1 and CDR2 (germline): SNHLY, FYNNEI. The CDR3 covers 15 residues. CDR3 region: CASSDRGHLSYEQYF. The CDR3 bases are TGTGCCAGCAGCGACAGGGGACACCTCTCCTACGAGCAGTACTTC.

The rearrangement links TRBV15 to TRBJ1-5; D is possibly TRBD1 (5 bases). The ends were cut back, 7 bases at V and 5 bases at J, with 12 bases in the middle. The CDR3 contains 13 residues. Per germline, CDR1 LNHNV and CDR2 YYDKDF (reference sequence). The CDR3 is CATTALGHQPQHF. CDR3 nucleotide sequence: TGTGCCACCACCGCCCTGGGGCATCAGCCCCAGCATTTT.

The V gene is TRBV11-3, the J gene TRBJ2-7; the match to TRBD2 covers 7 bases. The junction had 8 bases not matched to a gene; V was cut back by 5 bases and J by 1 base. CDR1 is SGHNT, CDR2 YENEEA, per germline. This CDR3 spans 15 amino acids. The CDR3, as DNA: TGTGCCAGCAGCCCGGGGGGATCGCCATCCTACGAGCAGTACTTC. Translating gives CASSPGGSPSYEQYF. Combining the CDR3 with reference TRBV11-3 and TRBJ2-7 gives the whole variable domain EAGVVQSPRYKIIEKKQPVAFWCNPISGHNTLYWYLQNLGQGPELLIRYENEEAVDDSQLPKDRFSAERLKGVDSTLKIQPAELGDSAVYLCASSPGGSPSYEQYFGPGTRLTVT.

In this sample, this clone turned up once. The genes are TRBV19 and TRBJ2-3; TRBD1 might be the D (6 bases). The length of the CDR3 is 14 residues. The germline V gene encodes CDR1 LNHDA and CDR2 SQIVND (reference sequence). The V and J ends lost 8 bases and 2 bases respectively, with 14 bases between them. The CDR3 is CASQGHRFTDTQYF. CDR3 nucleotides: TGTGCCAGTCAGGGACATAGATTCACAGATACGCAGTATTTT.

CDR3 sequence (DNA): TGTGCCAGCAGCCCCCGGACAGGGGCCGCATCGGGATACGAGCAGTACTTC. As protein: CASSPRTGAASGYEQYF. The gene calls are TRBV7-9 and TRBJ2-7; 9 nucleotides match TRBD1. J was trimmed by 4 bases and V by 5 bases; bases with no gene match: 15. The length of the CDR3 is 17 residues. The germline V gene has CDR1 SEHNR and CDR2 FQNEAQ (reference sequence).

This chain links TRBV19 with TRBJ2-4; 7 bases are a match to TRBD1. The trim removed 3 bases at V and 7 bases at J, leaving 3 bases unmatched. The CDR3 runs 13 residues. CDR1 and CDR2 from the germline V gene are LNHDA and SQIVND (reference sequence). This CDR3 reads CASSIDRANIQYF. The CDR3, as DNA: TGTGCCAGTAGTATCGACAGGGCTAACATTCAGTACTTC.

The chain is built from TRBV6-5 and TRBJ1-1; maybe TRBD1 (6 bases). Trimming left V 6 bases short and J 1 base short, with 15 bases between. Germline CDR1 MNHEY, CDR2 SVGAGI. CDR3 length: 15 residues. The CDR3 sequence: CASRFDRTGNTEAFF. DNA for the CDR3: TGTGCCAGCAGGTTTGACAGGACGGGGAACACTGAAGCTTTCTTT.

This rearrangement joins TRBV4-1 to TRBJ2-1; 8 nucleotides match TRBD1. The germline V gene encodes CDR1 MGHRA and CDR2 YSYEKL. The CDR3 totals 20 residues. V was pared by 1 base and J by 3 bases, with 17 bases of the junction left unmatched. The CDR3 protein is CASSQGGKTGVQGNYNEQFF. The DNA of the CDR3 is TGCGCCAGCAGCCAAGGCGGAAAGACAGGGGTACAGGGAAACTACAATGAGCAGTTCTTC.

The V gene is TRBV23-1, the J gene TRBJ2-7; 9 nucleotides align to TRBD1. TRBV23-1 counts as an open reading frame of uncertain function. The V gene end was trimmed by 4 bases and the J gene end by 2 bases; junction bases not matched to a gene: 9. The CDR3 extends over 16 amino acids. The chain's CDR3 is CASSLQPGQGAYEQYF. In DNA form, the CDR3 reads TGCGCCAGCAGTCTTCAACCGGGACAGGGCGCCTACGAGCAGTACTTC.

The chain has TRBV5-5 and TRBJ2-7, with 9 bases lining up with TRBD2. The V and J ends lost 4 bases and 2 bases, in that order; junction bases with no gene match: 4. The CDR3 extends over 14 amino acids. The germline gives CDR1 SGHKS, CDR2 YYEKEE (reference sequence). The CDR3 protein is CASSRREGTYEQYF. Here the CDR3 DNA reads TGTGCCAGCAGCCGGCGGGAGGGGACCTACGAGCAGTACTTC.

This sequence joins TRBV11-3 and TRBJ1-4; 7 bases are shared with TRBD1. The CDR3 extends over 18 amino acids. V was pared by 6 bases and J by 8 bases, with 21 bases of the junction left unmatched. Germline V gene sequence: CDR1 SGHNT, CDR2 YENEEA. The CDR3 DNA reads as TGTGCCAGCAGTGGGGGTAGTCACAGGGGACTTGGGAGCGAAAAACTGTTTTTT. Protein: CASSGGSHRGLGSEKLFF.

The CDR3 protein is CASSARQGVLTYEQYF. DNA of the CDR3: TGTGCCAGCAGCGCCCGACAGGGGGTTTTGACCTACGAGCAGTACTTC. The chain recombines TRBV7-9 with TRBJ2-7, with TRBD1 matching over 9 bases. Germline V gene data show CDR1 as SEHNR and CDR2 as FQNEAQ (reference sequence). This CDR3 spans 16 amino acids. Trimming cost V 5 bases and J 2 bases; bases outside gene matches: 10. Variable domain in full (rest from reference TRBV7-9 and TRBJ2-7): DTGVSQNPRHKITKRGQNVTFRCDPISEHNRLYWYRQTLGQGPEFLTYFQNEAQLEKSRLLSDRFSAERPKGSFSTLEIQRTEQGDSAMYLCASSARQGVLTYEQYFGPGTRLTVT.

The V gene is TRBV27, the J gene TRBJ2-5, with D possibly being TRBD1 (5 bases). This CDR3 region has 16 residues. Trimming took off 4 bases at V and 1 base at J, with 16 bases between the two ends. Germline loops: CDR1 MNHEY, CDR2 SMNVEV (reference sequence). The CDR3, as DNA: TGTGCCAGCAGTTACCGGACAAGTCGGCCCCAAGAGACCCAGTACTTC. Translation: CASSYRTSRPQETQYF.

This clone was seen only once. The CDR3 DNA is TGCGCCAGCAGCCCCGGGACATCGAGCTACGAGCAGTACTTC. It translates to CASSPGTSSYEQYF. This sequence joins TRBV10-1 and TRBJ2-7, with a possible D match to TRBD1 (6 bases). This CDR3 is built from 14 residues. Trimming left V 6 bases short and J 3 bases short, with 15 bases between. CDR1 and CDR2 from the germline V gene are WNHNN and SYGVQD (reference sequence).

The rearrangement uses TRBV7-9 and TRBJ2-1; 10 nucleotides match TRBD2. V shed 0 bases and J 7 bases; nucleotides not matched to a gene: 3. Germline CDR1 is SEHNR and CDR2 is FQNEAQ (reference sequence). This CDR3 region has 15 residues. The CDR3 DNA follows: TGTGCCAGCAGCTTAGCGCCTAGCGGGAGTAATGAGCAGTTCTTC. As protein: CASSLAPSGSNEQFF.

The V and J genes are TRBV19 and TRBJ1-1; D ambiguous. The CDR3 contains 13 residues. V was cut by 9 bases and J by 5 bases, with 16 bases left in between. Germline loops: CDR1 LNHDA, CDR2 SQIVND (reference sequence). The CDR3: CASAATRVTEAFF. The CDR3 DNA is TGTGCCAGCGCCGCGACGAGGGTGACTGAAGCTTTCTTT.